The present entry profiles one T cell receptor (beta chain) with its context. Its target is unknown. The sample belongs to a study of cytomegalovirus exposure and HLA in healthy donors. Turning to the study itself: Within an early data release were 85 million or so unique TCRs drawn from HLA-typed donors.

V lost 6 bases to trimming and J lost 8 bases; unmatched junction nucleotides: 8. Germline V gives CDR1 LNHDA, CDR2 SQIVND (reference sequence). The CDR3 is 13 amino acids. Study results and limitations: One cluster of highly shared sequence variants probably arose as a sequencing artifact.

The PCR contained 60 Vbeta and 13 Jbeta primers. Only in-frame clones appear in the TCRdb table, and some are missing; sequencing was by immunoSEQ multiplex PCR. The sample totals fewer than 85,000 clones. Healthy bone marrow donors made up the donors. The receptor was isolated from a woman between 40 and 50 years old in good health and CMV-seropositive. The V call is TRBV19, the J call TRBJ1-2, with 8 bases fitting TRBD1. Sequencing input: PBMCs. The CDR3 spells CASSLQGAWGYTF. Written as DNA, the CDR3 is TGTGCCAGTAGCCTCCAGGGGGCATGGGGCTACACCTTC.